This is a list of T cell receptor beta chains from one sample in a study of regulatory T cells in long-lasting Graves disease. TCRdb redid the calling of the multiplex PCR reads with MiXCR, one entry per CDR3 protein. The sample holds around 330,000 distinct CDR3 sequences, 15% to 20% seen once. The input for sequencing was peripheral blood mononuclear cells (PBMCs), taken at new diagnosis, from a patient treated with antithyroid drugs. All receptors derive from a female donor with Graves disease. Each CDR3 is given with its conserved first and last residue. A D gene is named only where the DNA matches it firmly. Some rows mark clone size as missing; the rest say once, few, many or name a class of expanded clone.

>NA|TRBJ1-1|many|TRBV14
TGTGCCAGCAGTCCTGCAGGGGAGCCCACTGAAGCTTTCTTT
CASSPAGEPTEAFF
>NA|TRBJ2-5|NA|TRBV7-8
TGTGCCAGCAGCTTAGCGAGGACCTTACAAGAGACCCAGTACTTC
CASSLARTLQETQYF
>TRBD1|TRBJ1-1|few|TRBV4-1
TGCGCCAGCAGCCAAGGTCACGGGACAGGGGTTGGGAACACTGAAGCTTTCTTT
CASSQGHGTGVGNTEAFF
>NA|TRBJ2-1|few|TRBV20-1
TGCAGTGCTAACTACTACCGGGTTTATACCAATGAGCAGTTCTTC
CSANYYRVYTNEQFF
>NA|TRBJ2-3|once|TRBV28
NA
CASSLFGMGANF
>TRBD2|TRBJ2-5|many|TRBV18
TGTGCCAGCTCATCGCTAGCGGGGGTCCAAGAGACCCAGTACTTC
CASSSLAGVQETQYF
>NA|TRBJ2-3|NA|TRBV5-8
TGTGCCAGCAGCTTGGAAAGGTCAGCAGATACGCAGTATTTT
CASSLERSADTQYF
>TRBD1|TRBJ2-1|NA|TRBV13
TGTGCCAGCAGCTTAGGCCCTGACAGGGTGGCGTACAATGAGCAGTTCTTC
CASSLGPDRVAYNEQFF
>NA|TRBJ2-2|many|TRBV2
TGTGCCAGCAGTGAACCGGTTTTCGCGAACACCGGGGAGCTGTTTTTT
CASSEPVFANTGELFF
>TRBD2|TRBJ2-1|few|TRBV7-2
TGTGCCAGCAGCTCCGTCGCGGGACTAGCGGGATCATTCCAAGAGGATGAGCAGTTCTTC
CASSSVAGLAGSFQEDEQFF
>NA|TRBJ2-3|NA|TRBV5-1
TGCGCCAGCAGACAGGATCACACAGATACGCAGTATTTT
CASRQDHTDTQYF